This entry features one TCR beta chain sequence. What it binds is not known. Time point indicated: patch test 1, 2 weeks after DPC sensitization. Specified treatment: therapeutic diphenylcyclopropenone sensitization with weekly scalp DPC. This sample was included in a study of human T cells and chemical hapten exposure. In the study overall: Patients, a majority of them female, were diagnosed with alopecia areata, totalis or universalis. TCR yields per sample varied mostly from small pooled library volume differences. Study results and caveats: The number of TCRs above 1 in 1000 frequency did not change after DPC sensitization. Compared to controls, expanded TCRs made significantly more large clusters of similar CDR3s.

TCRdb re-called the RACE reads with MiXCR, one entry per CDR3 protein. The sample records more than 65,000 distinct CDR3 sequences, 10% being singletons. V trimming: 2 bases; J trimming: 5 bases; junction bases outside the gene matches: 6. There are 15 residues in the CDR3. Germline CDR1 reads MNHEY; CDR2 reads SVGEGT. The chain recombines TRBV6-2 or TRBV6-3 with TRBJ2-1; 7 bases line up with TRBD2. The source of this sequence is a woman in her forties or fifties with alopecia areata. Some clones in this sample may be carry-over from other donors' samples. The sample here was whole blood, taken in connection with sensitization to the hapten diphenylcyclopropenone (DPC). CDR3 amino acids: CASSYGLAVNNEQFF. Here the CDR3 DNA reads TGTGCCAGCAGTTACGGGCTAGCGGTCAACAATGAGCAGTTCTTC.